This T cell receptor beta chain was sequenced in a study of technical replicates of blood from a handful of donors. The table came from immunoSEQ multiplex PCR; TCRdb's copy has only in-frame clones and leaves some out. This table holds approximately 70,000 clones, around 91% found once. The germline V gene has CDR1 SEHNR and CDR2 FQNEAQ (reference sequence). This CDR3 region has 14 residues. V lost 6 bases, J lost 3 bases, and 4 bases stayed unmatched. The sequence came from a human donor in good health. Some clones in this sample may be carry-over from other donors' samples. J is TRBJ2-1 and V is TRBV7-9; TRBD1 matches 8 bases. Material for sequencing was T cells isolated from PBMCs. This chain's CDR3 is CASRTGGGYNEQFF. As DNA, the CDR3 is TGTGCCAGCAGAACAGGGGGTGGCTACAATGAGCAGTTCTTC.